The rows below give T cell receptor beta chains drawn from one sample of a study of human T cells and chemical hapten exposure. TCRdb called the RACE reads again in MiXCR, with one record for every CDR3 protein. The sample records over 300,000 distinct CDR3 sequences, 5.1% being singletons. Source: whole blood, taken in connection with sensitization to the hapten diphenylcyclopropenone (DPC). The receptors shown here come from a woman aged 45-59 years with alopecia areata. Some clones in this sample may be carry-over from other donors' samples. CDR3s include the opening cysteine and the closing phenylalanine or tryptophan. The D gene is left open where the match is weak. Rows may omit the clone size; those that give it use once, few, many or a size class.

few	TRBV12-3/TRBV12-4	TRBJ2-3	TRBD2	TGTGCCAGCAGTTTACAGCCTAGCGGGGGATTTGGAGATACGCAGTATTTT	CASSLQPSGGFGDTQYF
few	TRBV21-1	TRBJ1-2	-	TGTGCCAGCAGCAAAGGACAGGGAGGCTATGGCTACACCTTC	CASSKGQGGYGYTF
many	TRBV7-9	TRBJ2-3	-	TGTGCCAGCAGTCCCCCGAGCGACCGAGCAAGCACAGATACGCAGTATTTT	CASSPPSDRASTDTQYF
many	TRBV29-1	TRBJ2-1	-	TGCAGCGTTGAACCGGGAAAGAATGAGCAGTTCTTC	CSVEPGKNEQFF
many	TRBV9	TRBJ1-2	-	TGTGCCAGCAGCGCCTTCAAAGGGGGCTATGGCTACACCTTC	CASSAFKGGYGYTF
few	TRBV12-3/TRBV12-4	TRBJ1-1	-	TGTGCCAGCAGTTTGGGGTCGTCGGGGGACACTGAAGCTTTCTTT	CASSLGSSGDTEAFF
-	TRBV20-1	TRBJ2-1	TRBD2	TGCAGTGCCTTCCCTCTGGGGGGGGCCTACAATGAGCAGTTCTTC	CSAFPLGGAYNEQFF
few	TRBV6-1	TRBJ1-6	-	TGTGCCAGCAGTGTTTCAGGTTCCAATTCACCCCTCCACTTT	CASSVSGSNSPLHF
many	TRBV6-5	TRBJ2-1	-	TGTGCCAGCAGGTGGGGGAGCGGGGAGCAGTTCTTC	CASRWGSGEQFF
few	TRBV12-3/TRBV12-4	TRBJ1-6	-	TGTGCCAGCAGTCCAAGCCCCGGGTCACCCCTCCACTTT	CASSPSPGSPLHF
few	TRBV20-1	TRBJ1-5	-	TGCAGTGCTAGAGATGGAGGGAGCAATCAGCCCCAGCATTTT	CSARDGGSNQPQHF
once	TRBV10-3	TRBJ2-7	-	TGTGCCATCAGCCCGGGACGCCCTTACCAGCAGTACTTC	CAISPGRPYQQYF
many	TRBV5-1	TRBJ1-5	-	TGCGCCAGCAGCTTGGGCGTAGGGATGAACCAGCCCCAGCATTTT	CASSLGVGMNQPQHF
many	TRBV7-2	TRBJ1-4	-	TGTGCCAGCAGACAGGACAGACATAGCGAAAAACTGTTTTTT	CASRQDRHSEKLFF
many	TRBV5-1	TRBJ2-7	TRBD1	TGCGCCAGCTCCGGGACAGGGGGCTACGAGCAGTACTTC	CASSGTGGYEQYF
many	TRBV7-9	TRBJ2-3	-	TGTGCCAGCAGCTCCGGGACTTCCTCTAGCACAGATACGCAGTATTTT	CASSSGTSSSTDTQYF
many	TRBV4-3	TRBJ2-7	-	TGCGCCAGCAGCCAAGACTCCGGCGAGCAGTACTTC	CASSQDSGEQYF
many	TRBV7-2	TRBJ2-3	-	TGCGCCAGCAGCCCGAACACAGATACGCAGTATTTT	CASSPNTDTQYF
-	TRBV2	TRBJ1-5	-	TGTGCCAGCAGTGTTCCCAGCAATCAGCCCCAGCATTTT	CASSVPSNQPQHF
many	TRBV7-2	TRBJ1-2	-	TGTGCCAGCAGCTTAGATTATCGACAGTATGGCTACACCTTC	CASSLDYRQYGYTF
many	TRBV12-3/TRBV12-4	TRBJ2-2	TRBD1	TGTGCCAGCAGTTCCGACAGGGTCGGGGAGCTGTTTTTT	CASSSDRVGELFF
many	TRBV28	TRBJ2-7	-	TGTGCCAGCAGTTTACTATACTACGAGCAGTACTTC	CASSLLYYEQYF
many	TRBV7-9	TRBJ2-6	-	TGTGCCAGCAGCTTAATTCAGGCTGGGGCCAACGTCCTGACTTTC	CASSLIQAGANVLTF
few	TRBV18	TRBJ2-6	-	TGTGCCAGCTCCCCTATGGAGGGGTCTGGGGCCAACGTCCTGACTTTC	CASSPMEGSGANVLTF
-	TRBV11-2	TRBJ1-1	-	TGTGCCAGCAGTATTGGCCCATACGAGGGCACTGAAGCTTTCTTT	CASSIGPYEGTEAFF
many	TRBV4-3	TRBJ2-7	-	TGCGCCAGCAGCCAAGATCCCGCGTCCAGCTCCTACGAGCAGTACTTC	CASSQDPASSSYEQYF
-	TRBV27	TRBJ1-1	-	TGTGCCAGCAGTTTATACAGGGAGAACACTGAAGCTTTCTTT	CASSLYRENTEAFF
many	TRBV12-3/TRBV12-4	TRBJ2-5	TRBD1	TGTGCCAGCAGTCTACAGGGGGCGCGTGAGACCCAGTACTTC	CASSLQGARETQYF
many	TRBV29-1	TRBJ2-3	-	TGCAGCGTTGCCCCTGGGGTAATGGCAGATACGCAGTATTTT	CSVAPGVMADTQYF
-	TRBV20-1	TRBJ1-5	-	TGCAGTGCTAGCGGCGGGGCAGCTAATCAGCCCCAGCATTTT	CSASGGAANQPQHF
many	TRBV12-3/TRBV12-4	TRBJ2-3	-	TGTGCCAGCACTGCGCGGCGGCTCACTCGGGGGACGCAGTATTTT	CASTARRLTRGTQYF
few	TRBV20-1	TRBJ1-4	-	TGCAGTGCTAGAGGGAGAAGGGGGGGGGAAAAACTGTTTTTT	CSARGRRGGEKLFF
-	TRBV28	TRBJ1-5	-	TGTGCCAGCAGTACCGGACAGCCAAGTCAGCCCCAGCATTTT	CASSTGQPSQPQHF
many	TRBV6-1	TRBJ1-5	-	TGTGCCAGCGGGACGGGTCAGCCCCAGCATTTT	CASGTGQPQHF
-	TRBV6-1	TRBJ2-1	-	TGTGCCAGCAGTCTAACAGGGTTCCCCTACAATGAGCAGTTCTTC	CASSLTGFPYNEQFF
few	TRBV7-2	TRBJ2-5	-	TGTGCCAGCAGTACCTGGGGGGCTTTGAAGACCCAGTACTTC	CASSTWGALKTQYF
-	TRBV12-3/TRBV12-4	TRBJ2-6	-	TGTGCCAGCAGTTTAGGGCTAAGGAGGGGAGCTGGGGCCAACGTCCTGACTTTC	CASSLGLRRGAGANVLTF
many	TRBV5-1	TRBJ2-5	-	TGCGCCAGCAGCTTGTCCTCAGGGGAGGCCGAGACCCAGTACTTC	CASSLSSGEAETQYF
many	TRBV29-1	TRBJ2-5	TRBD2	TGCAGCGTTGGATCGGGAGGGATGGAGACCCAGTACTTC	CSVGSGGMETQYF
many	TRBV5-1	TRBJ2-3	-	TGCGCCAGCAGCTTGAAGTCAGGCGCACTAGATACGCAGTATTTT	CASSLKSGALDTQYF
-	TRBV10-3	TRBJ1-1	-	TGTGCCTCCAAGGGGTTATCGGTTGAAGCTTTCTTT	CASKGLSVEAFF
many	TRBV28	TRBJ2-7	-	TGTGCCAGCAGTTTTGGTCACGAGCAGTACTTC	CASSFGHEQYF
few	TRBV27	TRBJ2-5	-	TGTGCCAGCAGTTTTCCGTACTTC	CASSFPYF
many	TRBV4-1	TRBJ1-1	-	TGCGCCAGCAGCCAACCGGGGGTCATAGGGACTGAAGCTTTCTTT	CASSQPGVIGTEAFF
many	TRBV7-2	TRBJ2-3	-	TGTGCCAGCAGCTTAAACAGCGCTAGCACAGATACGCAGTATTTT	CASSLNSASTDTQYF
-	TRBV20-1	TRBJ2-3	TRBD1	TGCAGTGCTCGACAGGGTAGGACAGGCACAGATACGCAGTATTTT	CSARQGRTGTDTQYF
few	TRBV7-2	TRBJ1-5	-	TGTGCCAGCAGCTTAGATTCCCGGACAGCCCAGCCCCAGCATTTT	CASSLDSRTAQPQHF
many	TRBV4-1	TRBJ2-5	-	TGCGCCAGCAGCCAAGACCGCGATCAAGAGACCCAGTACTTC	CASSQDRDQETQYF
-	TRBV12-3/TRBV12-4	TRBJ2-7	TRBD1	TGTGCCAGCAGACCCGACAGGGGCGAGCAGTACTTC	CASRPDRGEQYF
few	TRBV30	TRBJ1-2	-	TGTGCCTGGAGTGTAATGGTTCCGGATCATGGCTACACCTTC	CAWSVMVPDHGYTF